The 22 T cell receptor beta chains in this list originate from one sample, sequenced in a study of blood T cells in healthy people across ages. Primed by a sample-barcoded 5' primer and a J-beta primer mix, a second PCR proceeded for about 6 to 12 cycles. One entry per CDR3 protein results from TCRdb running MiXCR on the 5' RACE reads. The data contain 650,000 to 1,000,000 distinct CDR3 sequences, under 40% of them singletons. Sequencing input: blood. These receptor sequences come from a man aged 18 to 30 in good health.

Of note for this clonotype: A much larger clone differs from this one at a single base, so this may be a read error. The chain carries TRBV7-6 and TRBJ2-5, with 10 bases fitting TRBD2. CDR1 is SGHVS, CDR2 FNYEAQ, per germline. CDR3 size: 17 residues. Here the CDR3 reads CANSLVVLAGVGETQYF. In DNA form, the CDR3 reads TGTGCCAACAGCTTAGTAGTGCTAGCGGGGGTCGGTGAGACCCAGTACTTC.

Only a few counts were recorded for this clonotype. V is TRBV12-3 or TRBV12-4 and J is TRBJ2-2, with D possibly TRBD2 on 6 matching bases. Deletions cut 6 bases from V and 3 bases from J, with 14 bases between. CDR3 length: 15 residues. The CDR3 DNA reads as TGTGCCAGCAGCCCCCGACTAGAGGACACCGGGGAGCTGTTTTTT. Translated, it gives CASSPRLEDTGELFF.

This clonotype was seen many times. The chain links TRBV20-1 to TRBJ2-1; D not certain. Germline loops: CDR1 DFQATT, CDR2 SNEGSKA (reference sequence). The CDR3 extends over 13 amino acids. V gave up 0 bases and J gave up 3 bases, with 6 bases separating them. Here the CDR3 DNA reads TGCAGTGCTAGAGAAAAGGGCTACAATGAGCAGTTCTTC. Protein sequence: CSAREKGYNEQFF.

This clonotype was counted many times. V gene TRBV12-3 or TRBV12-4 combines with J gene TRBJ1-2; D is unresolved. CDR3 length: 14 amino acids. With 6 bases removed from V and 1 base from J, the gap between germline ends came to 12 bases. The CDR3 coding sequence is TGTGCCAGCAGCCCGTCCGGGGTTAACTATGGCTACACCTTC. Translating gives CASSPSGVNYGYTF.

The chain recombines TRBV29-1 with TRBJ2-5, with 7 bases matching TRBD1. V was pared by 3 bases and J by 7 bases, with 14 bases of the junction left unmatched. CDR1 and CDR2 (germline): SQVTM, ANQGSEA. This CDR3 has 15 amino acids. The DNA for the CDR3 is TGCAGCGTTGAGATGGGCCAGGGGGATCTGGGGACCCAGTACTTC. It codes for CSVEMGQGDLGTQYF.

This clonotype was counted only a few times. The chain carries TRBV21-1 and TRBJ1-2; the DNA was not used to check the table's D call, TRBD1. TRBV21-1 is a pseudogene locus. This CDR3 is 17 amino acids long. The CDR3 bases are TGTGCCAGCAGCAAAAGGGGGTGGTTTTTTTCTAACTATGGCTACACCTTC. Protein: CASSKRGWFFSNYGYTF.

The rearrangement links TRBV5-1 to TRBJ2-1, with 9 bases matching TRBD1. Germline V gene sequence: CDR1 SGHRS, CDR2 YFSETQ. The CDR3 extends over 15 amino acids. The J segment lost 6 bases and the V segment lost 0 bases, leaving 4 bases of the junction unmatched. CDR3 residues: CASSLVQGASNEQFF. The CDR3, as DNA: TGCGCCAGCAGCTTGGTACAGGGGGCCTCCAATGAGCAGTTCTTC. The full variable domain, in which reference TRBV5-1 and TRBJ2-1 provide the parts outside the CDR3, is KAGVTQTPRYLIKTRGQQVTLSCSPISGHRSVSWYQQTPGQGLQFLFEYFSETQRNKGNFPGRFSGRQFSNSRSEMNVSTLELGDSALYLCASSLVQGASNEQFFGPGTRLTVL.

This clonotype was detected a few times. This chain links TRBV12-3 or TRBV12-4 with TRBJ1-6; D may be TRBD1 (5 bases). With 10 bases removed from V and 0 bases from J, the gap between germline ends came to 10 bases. The CDR3 runs 14 residues. The CDR3 protein is CATQTDSYNSPLHF. CDR3 nucleotide sequence: TGTGCCACCCAGACAGACTCCTATAATTCACCCCTCCACTTT.

This clonotype was counted only a few times. The V call is TRBV20-1, the J call TRBJ2-4, with 9 positions matching TRBD1. This CDR3 region has 15 residues. The trim removed 1 base at V and 3 bases at J, leaving 4 bases unmatched. Germline-derived CDR1 and CDR2 are DFQATT and SNEGSKA (reference sequence). The CDR3 sequence is CSARGDRAGKNIQYF. CDR3 nucleotide sequence: TGCAGTGCTAGAGGGGACAGGGCCGGCAAAAACATTCAGTACTTC.

This chain uses TRBV7-2 with TRBJ1-5; maybe TRBD1 (5 bases). Germline V lookup: CDR1 SGHTA, CDR2 FQGNSA. CDR3 length equals 13 residues. V dropped 5 bases and J dropped 10 bases, with 15 bases sitting between them. The CDR3 sequence: CASSAGTAKPQHF. CDR3 nucleotide sequence: TGTGCCAGCAGCGCGGGGACTGCCAAACCCCAGCATTTT.

The chain joins TRBV7-9 to TRBJ1-2; D perhaps matches TRBD1 (6 bases). Trimming left V 2 bases short and J 5 bases short, with 12 bases between. Germline loops: CDR1 SEHNR, CDR2 FQNEAQ (reference sequence). The CDR3 is made up of 14 amino acids. The CDR3 DNA reads TGTGCCAGCAGCTTACCAAACAGGGATTATGGCTACACCTTC. It yields the protein CASSLPNRDYGYTF.

This clonotype has just one count. This sequence may be a read error, since a much larger clone differs from it by one base. The V and J genes are TRBV10-3 and TRBJ2-1; D remains ambiguous. Trimming stripped 2 bases from V and 13 bases from J, with 24 bases between. CDR1 is ENHRY, CDR2 SYGVKD, per germline. The CDR3 has 16 residues. In DNA form, the CDR3 reads TGTGCCATCAGTGAGATGAGCTCGGGCGGCGGAGAGACCCAGTTCTTC. Its protein product is CAISEMSSGGGETQFF.

The chain links TRBV5-1 to TRBJ2-1; TRBD1 is a possible D gene (6 bases). V was clipped by 2 bases and J by 6 bases, with 12 bases between them. This CDR3 spans 14 amino acids. Per the germline V gene, CDR1 is SGHRS and CDR2 is YFSETQ. The CDR3 nucleotides are TGCGCCAGCAGCTTCGCAGGGGCGACCAATGAGCAGTTCTTC. This gives the protein CASSFAGATNEQFF.

This clonotype was counted between two and nine times. The rearrangement joins TRBV20-1 to TRBJ2-1; 9 bases are shared with TRBD1. The DNA end favors TRBJ2-7, so the J call may be wrong. There are 14 residues in the CDR3. The germline gives CDR1 DFQATT, CDR2 SNEGSKA (reference sequence). In DNA, the CDR3 is TGCAGTGCCATAACAGGGGGCTCCTACAATGAGCAGTACTTC. Its protein product is CSAITGGSYNEQYF.

At least ten counts were recorded for this clonotype. The V call is TRBV29-1, the J call TRBJ1-2; 11 bases fit TRBD1. Germline CDR1 and CDR2: SQVTM and ANQGSEA. Unmatched junction bases numbered 12, after V lost 7 bases and J lost 8 bases. CDR3 length: 14 amino acids. CDR3 region: CSASGTGGTGGYTF. The CDR3 nucleotides read TGCAGCGCATCCGGGACAGGGGGTACTGGAGGCTACACCTTC.

The J gene is TRBJ2-2, the V gene TRBV12-3 or TRBV12-4, with 7 bases fitting TRBD2. The CDR3 contains 14 residues. The ends lost 5 bases at V and 6 bases at J; junction bases unmatched: 6. The CDR3 spells CASSNGLVPGELFF. In nucleotides, the CDR3 is TGTGCCAGCAGTAACGGACTAGTCCCCGGGGAGCTGTTTTTT.

The chain links TRBV10-3 to TRBJ2-1; 8 nucleotides match TRBD2. CDR1 and CDR2 from the germline V gene are ENHRY and SYGVKD. The junction had 7 bases not matched to a gene; V was cut back by 4 bases and J by 5 bases. The CDR3 loop spans 15 amino acids. CDR3 loop: CAISARGGPHNEQFF. The CDR3, as DNA: TGTGCCATCAGTGCCCGGGGGGGGCCCCACAATGAGCAGTTCTTC.

This rearrangement joins TRBV29-1 to TRBJ2-7, with D possibly being TRBD1 or TRBD2 (6 bases each). The germline V gene has CDR1 SQVTM and CDR2 ANQGSEA. The CDR3 loop spans 12 amino acids. The CDR3 nucleotides read TGCGTCGGAGGGGACACGGAGTACGAGCAGTACTTC. Translated, it gives CVGGDTEYEQYF.

There are a few counts of this clonotype. A read error is possible here, since a much larger clone lies one base away. This chain joins TRBV12-3 or TRBV12-4 and TRBJ2-7; no firm D call. This CDR3 has 14 amino acids. V was trimmed by 4 bases and J by 5 bases, leaving 15 bases between them. In DNA form, the CDR3 reads TGTGCCAGCAGTTCACGAGACGTAGTCCACGAGCAGTACTTC. The encoded protein is CASSSRDVVHEQYF.

This clonotype came up a few times. The chain couples TRBV12-3 or TRBV12-4 to TRBJ2-5; D not resolved. Trimming removed 3 bases from V and 4 bases from J, with 12 bases in between. This CDR3 region has 14 residues. CDR3 nucleotide sequence: TGTGCCAGCAGTTTGGGTAGCCGACTAGAGACCCAGTACTTC. Translating it yields CASSLGSRLETQYF.

This clonotype was recorded many times. V usage is TRBV7-2 and J usage is TRBJ2-7; no clear D. V was cut by 3 bases and J by 5 bases, with 14 bases left in between. This CDR3 comprises 14 residues. Germline CDR1 SGHTA, CDR2 FQGNSA. CDR3 sequence: CASSFPGTMNEQYF. The DNA of the CDR3 is TGTGCCAGCAGCTTCCCCGGAACGATGAACGAGCAGTACTTC.

V is TRBV5-1 and J is TRBJ2-1; 7 bases fit TRBD2. The CDR3 covers 14 residues. Losses at the gene ends were 4 bases for V and 7 bases for J; bases not matched to a gene: 8. CDR1 is SGHRS and CDR2 is YFSETQ in the germline V gene. In DNA form, the CDR3 reads TGCGCCAGCAGCGCCGGAGGGAGGGTGAATGAGCAGTTCTTC. It is translated as CASSAGGRVNEQFF.